The 4 T cell receptor beta chains given below trace back to one sample, sequenced in a study of blood T cell repertoires in COVID-19. Assay used: immunoSEQ multiplex PCR; TCRdb lists only in-frame clones, some missing. The sample carries 200,000 or so clones, 80% to 85% recorded once. What was sequenced was peripheral blood. These receptors all stem from a human donor in a cohort sampled during active COVID-19.

The CDR3 region is CASSLRQGAYEQYF. DNA for the CDR3: TGTGCCAGCAGTTTGAGACAGGGGGCCTACGAGCAGTACTTC. The chain links TRBV27 to TRBJ2-7, with 9 bases aligning to TRBD1. CDR1 MNHEY and CDR2 SMNVEV come from the germline V gene (reference sequence). This CDR3 contains 14 residues. Trimming removed 3 bases from V and 2 bases from J; junction bases left unmatched: 2.

Comment on this clone: Other DNA sequences from this sample encode an identical CDR3 as well. V gene TRBV6-5 combines with J gene TRBJ1-1; D remains unclear. The germline V and J ends were trimmed by 0 bases and 3 bases, with 11 bases remaining between them. CDR1 and CDR2 (germline): MNHEY, SVGAGI. CDR3 size: 15 residues. In nucleotides, the CDR3 is TGTGCCAGCAGTTACTCGATCCGCGGGGACACTGAAGCTTTCTTT. Translated, it gives CASSYSIRGDTEAFF.

The chain is built from TRBV2 and TRBJ2-1; 10 bases line up with TRBD1. This CDR3 has 15 residues. The germline V gene encodes CDR1 SNHLY and CDR2 FYNNEI. With V trimmed by 6 bases and J by 9 bases, 11 bases remained unmatched. The CDR3 spells CASSLRDRGMSEQFF. The CDR3 region has the DNA TGTGCCAGCAGCCTCCGGGACAGGGGAATGAGTGAGCAGTTCTTC.

The chain links TRBV30 to TRBJ2-1; 10 nucleotides line up with TRBD2. The germline V gene encodes CDR1 GTSNPN and CDR2 SVGIG (reference sequence). The CDR3 runs 13 residues. V gave up 6 bases and J gave up 6 bases; unmatched junction bases: 5. The CDR3 reads CACRLAGSNEQFF. DNA for the CDR3: TGTGCCTGTCGACTAGCGGGTAGCAATGAGCAGTTCTTC.